These 10 T cell receptor beta chains were sequenced from one sample in a study of T-cell reconstitution after alpha-beta-depleted transplantation in children (dated by TCRdb to 2016 to 2017). Library preparation used PCR. The reads were generated on an Illumina HiSeq 2500. To normalize quantification of the TCRbeta repertoire, the TCR libraries were built with molecular barcoding that relied on unique molecular identifiers. TCRdb handled the public reads itself, with Q25 trimming in fastp and clone calling in MiXCR, and kept productive beta chains. Each CDR3 protein gets just one entry, which takes the most common genes and DNA from the rows behind it. The sample records approximately 430,000 distinct CDR3 sequences, 15% to 20% of which are singletons. The ten largest account for around 30% of the sample. The sample's treatment or condition label, decoded: allogeneic hematopoietic cell transplantation with graft depleted of TCRalphabeta T cells and CD19 B cells.

The specimen comprised PBMCs, mostly from graft donor cells, sampled 360 days after TCRalphabeta/CD19-depleted stem cell transplant. These receptors originate from a boy under two years old who had a stem cell transplant for Wiskott-Aldrich syndrome, so the T cells may come from the graft donor.

This clonotype was picked up many times. The rearrangement joins TRBV28 to TRBJ2-2; D unclear. The CDR3 spans 13 residues. The V gene's germline CDR1 is MDHEN and CDR2 SYDVKM. V lost 3 bases and J 3 bases, leaving 5 bases between the germline ends. In nucleotides, the CDR3 is TGTGCCAGCAGTTTTCAGGACACCGGGGAGCTGTTTTTT. Its translation: CASSFQDTGELFF.

The chain recombines TRBV4-1 with TRBJ2-7; 11 bases fit TRBD1. In germline, CDR1 is MGHRA, CDR2 YSYEKL. This CDR3 has 16 amino acids. The J segment lost 4 bases and the V segment lost 6 bases, leaving 11 bases of the junction unmatched. CDR3 DNA: TGCGCCAGCAGTTTAGAAAGGACAGGGGGCATTTACGAGCAGTACTTC. As protein: CASSLERTGGIYEQYF.

The J gene is TRBJ2-4, the V gene TRBV5-1; 13 nucleotides line up with TRBD2. CDR3 length: 16 residues. Germline trimming cut 3 bases from V and 3 bases from J; bases unmatched to any gene: 3. Looked up from germline, CDR1 is SGHRS and CDR2 is YFSETQ. The CDR3: CASSSGLAGVKNIQYF. The CDR3 nucleotides are TGCGCCAGCAGCTCCGGACTAGCGGGGGTCAAAAACATTCAGTACTTC.

For this clonotype: One end of the junction varies from germline; a read error may be responsible. The chain is built from TRBV5-1 and TRBJ2-2, with D possibly matching TRBD1 (6 bases). Germline CDR1 reads SGHRS; CDR2 reads YFSETQ. This CDR3 contains 13 residues. The CDR3 sequence is CATRPGDTGELYF. The CDR3 coding sequence is TGCGCCACCCGGCCAGGGGACACCGGGGAGCTGTATTTT.

In this sample, this clonotype turned up a few times. The chain uses TRBV5-1 and TRBJ2-1; 9 positions agree with TRBD1. The CDR3 sequence is 14 residues long. The J segment lost 7 bases and the V segment lost 1 base, leaving 3 bases of the junction unmatched. CDR1 SGHRS and CDR2 YFSETQ come from the germline V gene. This CDR3 is CASSLSGQGNEQFF. The CDR3 DNA follows: TGCGCCAGCAGCTTGTCTGGACAGGGGAATGAGCAGTTCTTC.

There are a few counts of this clonotype. The chain combines TRBV2 with TRBJ2-4, with TRBD1 matching 8 bases. The CDR3 consists of 16 residues. The V and J ends lost 6 bases and 0 bases, in that order; junction bases with no gene match: 7. Looked up from germline, CDR1 is SNHLY and CDR2 is FYNNEI. Written as DNA, the CDR3 is TGTGCCAGCAGCCCGGACAGGGCACTAGCCAAAAACATTCAGTACTTC. As protein: CASSPDRALAKNIQYF.

The chain employs TRBV5-1 and TRBJ2-5; 15 bases agree with TRBD2. This CDR3 has 18 amino acids. The junction had 20 bases not matched to a gene; V was cut back by 4 bases and J by 13 bases. Germline V gene sequence: CDR1 SGHRS, CDR2 YFSETQ. The CDR3 DNA reads TGCGCCAGCAGCGAGGGACAGCTGGGACTAGCGGGGGGCCCGCGATCGTACTTC. Protein sequence: CASSEGQLGLAGGPRSYF. The variable domain in full, with the rest retrieved from reference TRBV5-1 and TRBJ2-5, is KAGVTQTPRYLIKTRGQQVTLSCSPISGHRSVSWYQQTPGQGLQFLFEYFSETQRNKGNFPGRFSGRQFSNSRSEMNVSTLELGDSALYLCASSEGQLGLAGGPRSYFGPGTRLLVL.

This clonotype has only a few counts. This rearrangement joins TRBV5-1 to TRBJ2-7, with TRBD2 as a possible D gene (5 bases). V lost 0 bases to trimming and J lost 6 bases, with 19 bases between them. The length of the CDR3 is 16 residues. CDR1 and CDR2 from the germline V gene are SGHRS and YFSETQ. The CDR3 DNA sequence: TGCGCCAGCAGCTTGGCCATTTTGTGGGGAGCGAGCGAGCAGTACTTC. This translates into CASSLAILWGASEQYF. The full variable domain, completed using reference TRBV5-1 and TRBJ2-7, is KAGVTQTPRYLIKTRGQQVTLSCSPISGHRSVSWYQQTPGQGLQFLFEYFSETQRNKGNFPGRFSGRQFSNSRSEMNVSTLELGDSALYLCASSLAILWGASEQYFGPGTRLTVT.

The table lists this clonotype with a few counts. The chain links TRBV11-2 to TRBJ2-4; TRBD2 aligns across 14 bases. The germline V gene has CDR1 SGHAT and CDR2 FQNNGV. V shed 5 bases and J 8 bases; nucleotides not matched to a gene: 8. CDR3 length: 16 residues. The CDR3 region has the DNA TGTGCCAGCAGCACAGGACTAGCGGGAGGAGATGACATTCAGTACTTC. Amino acid sequence: CASSTGLAGGDDIQYF.

This clonotype was recorded a few times. The rearrangement links TRBV11-2 to TRBJ2-3; possibly TRBD1 or TRBD2 for D (6 bases each). Trimming left V 3 bases short and J 2 bases short, with 18 bases between. This CDR3 region has 17 residues. Germline CDR1 is SGHAT and CDR2 is FQNNGV. The CDR3 bases are TGTGCCAGCAGCTTGACAGGCCGTGGACTACACACAGATACGCAGTATTTT. Protein product: CASSLTGRGLHTDTQYF.